This T cell receptor beta chain stems from a study of shared clonotypes between healthy human individuals. Study overall: Per donor, three plates held CD4 naive cells, three held CD4 memory, two held CD8 naive and one held CD8 memory. Points from the study as a whole: Clonotypes shared by all four sorted-subset donors had higher generation probabilities than non-shared clonotypes.

A word on this clone: Its antigen is undetermined.

Several immunoSEQ plates held equal portions of the genomic DNA taken from each subset. Here immunoSEQ multiplex PCR was the method, and the copy in TCRdb shows in-frame clones only, minus some. The sample lists 2 million to 2.5 million clones, under 95% seen once, with about 0.41% in the top ten. The sequencing sample was made of naive CD4+ T cells from PBMCs. Regarding subset: CD45RA+ positively selected. The clonotype comes from a man aged 18-30 years in good health. Some clones in this sample may be carry-over from other donors' samples.

CDR3 loop: CASSVPGRVNEKLFF. CDR3 nucleotide sequence: TGTGCCAGCAGCGTCCCAGGAAGGGTAAATGAAAAACTGTTTTTT. The chain recombines TRBV21-1 with TRBJ1-4. TRBV21-1 is deemed a pseudogene. This CDR3 region has 15 residues.